The 9 T cell receptor beta chains in this list originate from one sample, sequenced in a study of blood T cell repertoires in COVID-19. Assay used: immunoSEQ multiplex PCR; TCRdb lists only in-frame clones, some missing. The sample consists of 150,000 or so clones, 84% of them appearing once. Specimen: peripheral blood. These receptors all stem from a man aged 40-50 years who had recovered from COVID-19.

The chain joins TRBV7-2 to TRBJ2-5; 11 bases match TRBD2. The ends lost 1 base at V and 5 bases at J; junction bases unmatched: 12. Germline V CDR1 and CDR2: SGHTA, FQGNSA. The CDR3 totals 18 residues. The CDR3 bases are TGTGCCAGCAGCTTAGGTCTAGCGGGGGGTAGGGTTCGCGAGACCCAGTACTTC. It yields the protein CASSLGLAGGRVRETQYF.

This rearrangement joins TRBV7-2 to TRBJ2-4; 8 bases are shared with TRBD1. Germline CDR1 SGHTA, CDR2 FQGNSA. The CDR3 length is 15 residues. The V and J ends lost 6 bases and 7 bases, in that order; junction bases with no gene match: 11. The CDR3 protein is CASSSGGRPFNIQYF. The CDR3, as DNA: TGTGCCAGCAGTTCAGGGGGCAGGCCTTTCAACATTCAGTACTTC.

The genes are TRBV4-2 and TRBJ1-2; 8 nucleotides align to TRBD1. CDR1 LGHNA and CDR2 YNFKEQ come from the germline V gene. CDR3 size: 16 residues. V gave up 0 bases and J gave up 11 bases; unmatched junction bases: 14. The CDR3 DNA is TGTGCCAGCAGCCAAGAAGCCCAGGGGGCGCTTTCTGTTTACACCTTC. Translation gives CASSQEAQGALSVYTF.

The chain links TRBV6-5 to TRBJ2-2; the match to TRBD1 covers 8 bases. The CDR3 extends over 16 amino acids. Losses at the gene ends were 4 bases for V and 4 bases for J; bases not matched to a gene: 8. Germline V CDR1 and CDR2: MNHEY, SVGAGI. CDR3 DNA: TGTGCCAGCAGTTTCCTCAGGGGGCTCTCCACCGGGGAGCTGTTTTTT. The encoded protein is CASSFLRGLSTGELFF.

The CDR3 region is CASSSPGAWRSGAQHF. CDR3 DNA: TGTGCCAGCAGTTCCCCGGGAGCTTGGCGTTCCGGGGCCCAGCATTTT. J is TRBJ1-5 and V is TRBV28; D ambiguous. The germline V gene has CDR1 MDHEN and CDR2 SYDVKM. Trimming took off 4 bases at V and 11 bases at J, with 24 bases between the two ends. This CDR3 contains 16 residues.

The genes are TRBV4-2 and TRBJ2-1; TRBD2 aligns across 10 bases. V was pared by 4 bases and J by 4 bases, with 7 bases of the junction left unmatched. Germline loops: CDR1 LGHNA, CDR2 YNFKEQ. This CDR3 contains 16 residues. For the CDR3, the DNA is TGTGCCAGCAGCCCGGAACCTAGCGGGAGTTACAATGAGCAGTTCTTC. Encoded protein: CASSPEPSGSYNEQFF.

The J gene is TRBJ2-5, the V gene TRBV11-2; weak D call: TRBD2 (6 bases). The CDR3 totals 15 residues. CDR1 and CDR2 (germline): SGHAT, FQNNGV. Trimming pared 0 bases from V and 4 bases from J, leaving 12 bases between. CDR3 protein: CASSLEWRDGETQYF. DNA of the CDR3: TGTGCCAGCAGCTTAGAGTGGAGGGATGGAGAGACCCAGTACTTC.

This clone showed up just once. The chain uses TRBV7-2 and TRBJ2-1, with 7 bases that match TRBD2. Germline lookup yields CDR1 SGHTA and CDR2 FQGNSA. After removal of 2 bases from V and 10 bases from J, the junction contained 14 bases not matched to a gene. There are 16 residues in the CDR3. The CDR3 sequence: CASSLNRALAGEEQFF. CDR3 in DNA: TGTGCCAGCAGCTTAAATCGGGCCCTCGCGGGGGAGGAGCAGTTCTTC. Filled out from reference TRBV7-2 and TRBJ2-1, the complete variable domain reads GAGVSQSPSNKVTEKGKDVELRCDPISGHTALYWYRQSLGQGLEFLIYFQGNSAPDKSGLPSDRFSAERTGGSVSTLTIQRTQQEDSAVYLCASSLNRALAGEEQFFGPGTRLTVL.

The CDR3 loop is CASCGQYSNQPQHF. In nucleotides, the CDR3 is TGTGCCAGCTGTGGACAGTATAGCAATCAGCCCCAGCATTTT. The chain carries TRBV28 and TRBJ1-5; D is perhaps TRBD1 (6 bases). The CDR3 runs to 14 residues. Looked up from germline, CDR1 is MDHEN and CDR2 is SYDVKM. V dropped 8 bases and J dropped 0 bases, with 11 bases sitting between them.